This T cell receptor beta chain comes out of a study of cytomegalovirus exposure and HLA in healthy donors. Study-wide results and limits: Another analysis was done later, and it associated roughly 15,000 TCR beta sequences with HLA alleles at 0.05 false discovery rate.

Details on this clone: Its cognate antigen is unknown.

Amplification used 60 Vbeta primers and 13 Jbeta primers. TCRdb's copy holds only in-frame clones and misses some; the assay was immunoSEQ multiplex PCR. The table has some 200,000 clones, about 81% seen once. The CDR3 length is 15 residues. The J segment lost 9 bases and the V segment lost 5 bases, leaving 13 bases of the junction unmatched. CDR1 is SGHTA and CDR2 is FQGNSA in the germline V gene. The TCR originated in a woman in her 40s in good health and CMV-seronegative. The specimen sequenced was PBMCs. This chain connects TRBV7-2 to TRBJ1-2; 9 positions match TRBD1. In nucleotides, the CDR3 is TGTGCCAGCAGCCCGGAAACCGGGACAGGGAGGAGCTACACCTTC. It codes for CASSPETGTGRSYTF.